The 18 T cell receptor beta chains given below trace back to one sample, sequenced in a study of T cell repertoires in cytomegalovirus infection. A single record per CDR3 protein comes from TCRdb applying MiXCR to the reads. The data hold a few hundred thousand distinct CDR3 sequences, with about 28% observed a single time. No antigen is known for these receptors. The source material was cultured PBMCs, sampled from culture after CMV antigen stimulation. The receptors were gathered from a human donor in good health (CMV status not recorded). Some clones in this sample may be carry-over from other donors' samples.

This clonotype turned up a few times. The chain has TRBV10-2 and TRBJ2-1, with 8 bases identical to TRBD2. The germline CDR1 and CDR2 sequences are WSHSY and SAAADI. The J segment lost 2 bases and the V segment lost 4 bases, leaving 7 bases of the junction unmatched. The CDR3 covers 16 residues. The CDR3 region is CASSGPPGLAYNEQFF. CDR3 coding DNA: TGCGCCAGCAGTGGGCCTCCGGGACTAGCCTACAATGAGCAGTTCTTC.

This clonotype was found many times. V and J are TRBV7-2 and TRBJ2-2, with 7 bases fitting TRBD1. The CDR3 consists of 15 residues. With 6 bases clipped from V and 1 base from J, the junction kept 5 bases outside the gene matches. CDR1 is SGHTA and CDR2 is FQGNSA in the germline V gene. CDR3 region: CASRLRQGNTGELFF. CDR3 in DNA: TGTGCCAGCAGGTTGCGACAGGGGAACACCGGGGAGCTGTTTTTT.

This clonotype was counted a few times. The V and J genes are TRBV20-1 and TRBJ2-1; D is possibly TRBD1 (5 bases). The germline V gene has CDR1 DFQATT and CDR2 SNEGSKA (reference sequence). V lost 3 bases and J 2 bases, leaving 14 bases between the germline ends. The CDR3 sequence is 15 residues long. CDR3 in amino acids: CSASTLSTAYNEQFF. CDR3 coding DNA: TGCAGTGCTAGTACCCTATCGACAGCCTACAATGAGCAGTTCTTC.

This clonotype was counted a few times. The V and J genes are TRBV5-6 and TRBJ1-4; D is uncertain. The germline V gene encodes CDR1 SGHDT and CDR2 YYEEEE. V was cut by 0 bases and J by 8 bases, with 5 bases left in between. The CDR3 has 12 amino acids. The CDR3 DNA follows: TGTGCCAGCAGCTTGGGCCTCGAAAAACTGTTTTTT. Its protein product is CASSLGLEKLFF.

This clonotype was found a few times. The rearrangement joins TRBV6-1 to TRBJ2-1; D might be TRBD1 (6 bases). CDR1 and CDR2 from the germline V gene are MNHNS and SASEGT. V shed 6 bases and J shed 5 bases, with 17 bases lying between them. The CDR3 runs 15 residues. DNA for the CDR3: TGTGCCAGCAGAGATACAGGGTCGAGGGACAATGAGCAGTTCTTC. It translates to CASRDTGSRDNEQFF.

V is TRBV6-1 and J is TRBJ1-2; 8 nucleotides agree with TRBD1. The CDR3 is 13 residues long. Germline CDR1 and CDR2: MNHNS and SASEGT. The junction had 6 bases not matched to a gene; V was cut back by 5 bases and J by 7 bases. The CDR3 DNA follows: TGTGCCAGCAGTCCTACTGACAGGGGTGGCTACACCTTC. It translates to CASSPTDRGGYTF.

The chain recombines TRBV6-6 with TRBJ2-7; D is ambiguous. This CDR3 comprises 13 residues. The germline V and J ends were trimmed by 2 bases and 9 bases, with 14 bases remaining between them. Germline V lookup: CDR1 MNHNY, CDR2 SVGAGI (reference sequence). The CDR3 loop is CASSYGPDGGQYF. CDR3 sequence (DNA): TGTGCCAGCAGTTACGGACCGGACGGCGGGCAGTACTTC.

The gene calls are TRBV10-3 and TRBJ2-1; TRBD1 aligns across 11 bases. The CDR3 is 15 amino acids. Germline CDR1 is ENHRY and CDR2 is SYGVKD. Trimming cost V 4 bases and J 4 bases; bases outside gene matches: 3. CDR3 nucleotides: TGTGCCATCAGTGGAGGGACAGGGGGGTACAATGAGCAGTTCTTC. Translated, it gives CAISGGTGGYNEQFF.

CDR3 DNA: TGTGCCAGCAGCCCCGGGCCCCTAGCGTATCGGATCCAAGAGACCCAGTACTTC. Translated: CASSPGPLAYRIQETQYF. The gene calls are TRBV14 and TRBJ2-5, with a weak D call TRBD2 (6 bases). With 4 bases removed from V and 1 base from J, the gap between germline ends came to 22 bases. This CDR3 has 18 residues. Germline V CDR1 and CDR2: SGHDN, FVKESK.

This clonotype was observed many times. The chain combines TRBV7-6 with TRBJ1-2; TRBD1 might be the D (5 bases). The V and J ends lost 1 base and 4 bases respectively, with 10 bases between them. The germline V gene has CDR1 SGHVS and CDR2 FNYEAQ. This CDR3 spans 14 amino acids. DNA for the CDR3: TGTGCCAGCAGCTTAGGGTGGGGCCGCTATGGCTACACCTTC. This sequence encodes CASSLGWGRYGYTF.

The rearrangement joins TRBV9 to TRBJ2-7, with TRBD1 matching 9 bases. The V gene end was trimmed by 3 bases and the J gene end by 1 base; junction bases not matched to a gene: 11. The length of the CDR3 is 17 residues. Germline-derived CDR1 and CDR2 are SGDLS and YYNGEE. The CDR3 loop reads CASSERVPGQGSYEQYF. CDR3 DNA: TGTGCCAGCAGCGAGAGAGTACCGGGACAGGGATCCTACGAGCAGTACTTC.

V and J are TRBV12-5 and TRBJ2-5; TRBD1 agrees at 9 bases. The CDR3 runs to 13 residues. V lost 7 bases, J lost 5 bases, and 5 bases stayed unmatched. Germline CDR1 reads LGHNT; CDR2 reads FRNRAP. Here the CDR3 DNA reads TGTGCTAGTGCTGGACAGGGGATGGAGACCCAGTACTTC. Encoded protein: CASAGQGMETQYF.

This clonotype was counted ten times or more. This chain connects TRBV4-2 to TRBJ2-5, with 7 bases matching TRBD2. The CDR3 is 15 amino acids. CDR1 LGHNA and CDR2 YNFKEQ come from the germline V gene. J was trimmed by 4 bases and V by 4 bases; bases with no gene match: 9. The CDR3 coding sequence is TGTGCCAGCAGCCCCCGGGGCGGGAGTCTAGAGACCCAGTACTTC. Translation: CASSPRGGSLETQYF.

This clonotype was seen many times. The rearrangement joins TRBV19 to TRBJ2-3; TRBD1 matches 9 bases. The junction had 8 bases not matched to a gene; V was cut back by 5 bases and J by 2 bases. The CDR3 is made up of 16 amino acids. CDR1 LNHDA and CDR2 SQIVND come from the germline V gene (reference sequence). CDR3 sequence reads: CASSSTGQGYTDTQYF. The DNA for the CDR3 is TGTGCCAGTAGTTCAACGGGACAGGGTTACACAGATACGCAGTATTTT.

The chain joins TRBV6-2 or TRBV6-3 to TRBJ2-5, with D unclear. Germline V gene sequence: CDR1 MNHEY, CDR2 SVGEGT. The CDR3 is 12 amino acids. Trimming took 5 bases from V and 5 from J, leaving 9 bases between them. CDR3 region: CASSLLLETQYF. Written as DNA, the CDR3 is TGTGCCAGCAGTCTCCTGTTGGAGACCCAGTACTTC.

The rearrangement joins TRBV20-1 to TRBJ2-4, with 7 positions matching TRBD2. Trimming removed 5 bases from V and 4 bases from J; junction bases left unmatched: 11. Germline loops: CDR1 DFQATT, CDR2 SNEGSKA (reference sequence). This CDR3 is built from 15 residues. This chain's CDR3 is CSALTHSAGKNIQYF. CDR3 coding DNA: TGCAGTGCTCTAACTCATTCAGCGGGAAAAAACATTCAGTACTTC.

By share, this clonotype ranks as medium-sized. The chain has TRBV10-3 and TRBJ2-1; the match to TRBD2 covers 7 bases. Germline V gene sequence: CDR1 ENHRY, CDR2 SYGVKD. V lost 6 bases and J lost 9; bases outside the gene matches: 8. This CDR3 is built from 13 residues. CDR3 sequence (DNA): TGTGCCATCAGCCTAGGACTAGATGGTGAGCAGTTCTTC. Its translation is CAISLGLDGEQFF.

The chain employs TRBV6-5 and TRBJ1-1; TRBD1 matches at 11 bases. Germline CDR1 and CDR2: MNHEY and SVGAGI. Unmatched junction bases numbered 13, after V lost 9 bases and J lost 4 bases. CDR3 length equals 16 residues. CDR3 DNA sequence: TGTGCCAGTACCCCGGGACAGGGGGTATTGAGCACTGAAGCTTTCTTT. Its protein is CASTPGQGVLSTEAFF.